This is a list of T cell receptor beta chains from one sample in a study of beta chain features in type 1 diabetes. Some clones are missing from TCRdb's copy, which holds only in-frame ones; the method was immunoSEQ multiplex PCR. This sample yields about 140,000 clones, of which approximately 10% are seen a single time; 0.55% to 0.75% belongs to the top ten. The sequenced sample was central memory CD4+ T cells from blood. These receptors all come from a woman in her thirties or forties in good health. CDR3s include the opening cysteine and the closing phenylalanine or tryptophan. Each record gives: CDR3 protein, CDR3 DNA, J gene, D gene, V gene, clone size. The D gene is left open where the match is weak. The size entry is marked missing in some rows and otherwise reads once, few, many or a size class.

CDR3 protein: CASSLLSRVSNQPQHF
CDR3 DNA: TGTGCCAGCAGTTTATTATCCAGGGTAAGCAATCAGCCCCAGCATTTT
J gene: TRBJ1-5
D gene: .
V gene: TRBV28
clone size: .

CDR3 protein: CASSLGTGVDF
CDR3 DNA: TGTGCCAGCAGCTTAGGGACAGGGGTGGACTTC
J gene: TRBJ2-5
D gene: TRBD1
V gene: TRBV7-2
clone size: many

CDR3 protein: CATSTRLAGGKNIQYF
CDR3 DNA: TGTGCCACCAGCACCCGACTAGCGGGGGGGAAAAACATTCAGTACTTC
J gene: TRBJ2-4
D gene: TRBD2
V gene: TRBV15
clone size: .

CDR3 protein: CASSIGGTYVYNEQFF
CDR3 DNA: TGTGCCAGTAGTATAGGAGGGACATATGTTTACAATGAGCAGTTCTTC
J gene: TRBJ2-1
D gene: .
V gene: TRBV19
clone size: many

CDR3 protein: CASSLSGTAVELFF
CDR3 DNA: TGCGCCAGCAGCTTGAGTGGGACTGCCGTGGAGCTGTTTTTT
J gene: TRBJ2-2
D gene: .
V gene: TRBV5-1
clone size: few

CDR3 protein: CASSTGGFSPLHF
CDR3 DNA: TGTGCCAGCAGCACCGGGGGTTTTTCACCCCTCCACTTT
J gene: TRBJ1-6
D gene: .
V gene: TRBV14
clone size: .

CDR3 protein: CASSMDREGNTIYF
CDR3 DNA: TGTGCCAGCAGCATGGACAGGGAGGGAAACACCATATATTTT
J gene: TRBJ1-3
D gene: TRBD1
V gene: TRBV7-9
clone size: .

CDR3 protein: CASSSQGNPDTQYF
CDR3 DNA: TGCGCCAGCAGCTCACAGGGGAATCCAGATACGCAGTATTTT
J gene: TRBJ2-3
D gene: TRBD1
V gene: TRBV5-1
clone size: once

CDR3 protein: CASAPAGGPMNEQFF
CDR3 DNA: TGTGCCAGCGCCCCAGCGGGGGGGCCTATGAATGAGCAGTTCTTC
J gene: TRBJ2-1
D gene: TRBD2
V gene: TRBV7-2
clone size: .

CDR3 protein: CASGKRQGGHEQYF
CDR3 DNA: TGTGCCAGCGGAAAACGACAAGGGGGCCACGAGCAGTACTTC
J gene: TRBJ2-7
D gene: TRBD1
V gene: TRBV5-4
clone size: many

CDR3 protein: CASSFGGAQETQYF
CDR3 DNA: TGTGCCAGCAGCTTCGGCGGGGCCCAAGAGACCCAGTACTTC
J gene: TRBJ2-5
D gene: .
V gene: TRBV7-6
clone size: few

CDR3 protein: CASSLGPLNTEAFF
CDR3 DNA: TGTGCCAGCAGCTTAGGTCCTCTGAACACTGAAGCTTTCTTT
J gene: TRBJ1-1
D gene: .
V gene: TRBV7-8
clone size: few

CDR3 protein: CASSELVEGGDF
CDR3 DNA: TGTGCCAGCAGTGAACTTGTGGAGGGGGGGGATTTT
J gene: TRBJ2-3
D gene: .
V gene: TRBV2
clone size: few

CDR3 protein: CASSPNRGLGPQHF
CDR3 DNA: TGTGCCAGCAGCCCAAACAGGGGTCTAGGACCCCAGCATTTT
J gene: TRBJ1-5
D gene: TRBD1
V gene: TRBV7-9
clone size: .

CDR3 protein: CASSLQGIVRAFF
CDR3 DNA: TGTGCCAGCAGCCTTCAGGGGATAGTCAGGGCTTTCTTT
J gene: TRBJ1-1
D gene: .
V gene: TRBV13
clone size: .

CDR3 protein: CASSLAKSELFF
CDR3 DNA: TGTGCCAGCAGCCTAGCCAAGTCGGAGCTGTTTTTT
J gene: TRBJ2-2
D gene: .
V gene: TRBV5-8
clone size: .

CDR3 protein: CASSLGALAGYNEQFF
CDR3 DNA: TGCGCCAGCAGCTTGGGAGCCCTAGCGGGGTACAATGAGCAGTTCTTC
J gene: TRBJ2-1
D gene: TRBD2
V gene: TRBV5-1
clone size: few

CDR3 protein: CASSLSPGERFEQYF
CDR3 DNA: TGCGCCAGCAGCTTGTCCCCGGGAGAGCGTTTCGAGCAGTACTTC
J gene: TRBJ2-7
D gene: .
V gene: TRBV5-1
clone size: few

CDR3 protein: CASSHGTGVFGYTF
CDR3 DNA: TGCGCCAGCAGCCACGGGACAGGGGTTTTTGGCTACACCTTC
J gene: TRBJ1-2
D gene: TRBD1
V gene: TRBV5-1
clone size: .

CDR3 protein: CASSLVGGSQYF
CDR3 DNA: TGTGCCAGCAGCTTAGTGGGGGGATCACAGTACTTC
J gene: TRBJ2-7
D gene: .
V gene: TRBV7-9
clone size: .

CDR3 protein: CASSLAGAGHTEAFF
CDR3 DNA: TGTGCCAGCAGCTTAGCAGGGGCGGGGCACACTGAAGCTTTCTTT
J gene: TRBJ1-1
D gene: .
V gene: TRBV7-8
clone size: few

CDR3 protein: CASSPDRGSSPLHF
CDR3 DNA: TGTGCCAGCTCACCGGACAGGGGGAGTTCACCCCTCCACTTT
J gene: TRBJ1-6
D gene: TRBD1
V gene: TRBV18
clone size: .

CDR3 protein: CASSLSGLDTQYF
CDR3 DNA: TGTGCCAGCAGCTTATCAGGGCTAGATACGCAGTATTTT
J gene: TRBJ2-3
D gene: .
V gene: TRBV7-2
clone size: few

CDR3 protein: CASSVAGWDYGYTF
CDR3 DNA: TGTGCCAGCAGTGTTGCAGGGTGGGACTATGGCTACACCTTC
J gene: TRBJ1-2
D gene: .
V gene: TRBV2
clone size: few

CDR3 protein: CASSLALNTEAFF
CDR3 DNA: TGCGCCAGCAGCTTGGCTCTCAACACTGAAGCTTTCTTT
J gene: TRBJ1-1
D gene: .
V gene: TRBV5-1
clone size: few

CDR3 protein: CASSYWQGNEKLFF
CDR3 DNA: TGTGCCAGCAGTTACTGGCAGGGAAATGAAAAACTGTTTTTT
J gene: TRBJ1-4
D gene: .
V gene: TRBV6-5
clone size: .

CDR3 protein: CASSFRVAGVSVGDTQYF
CDR3 DNA: TGTGCCAGCAGCTTCCGTGTAGCGGGGGTTTCCGTCGGGGATACGCAGTATTTT
J gene: TRBJ2-3
D gene: TRBD2
V gene: TRBV7-2
clone size: few

CDR3 protein: CASRTSGGYGLFF
CDR3 DNA: TGTGCCAGCAGAACCTCTGGGGGGTACGGCCTGTTCTTC
J gene: TRBJ2-1
D gene: .
V gene: TRBV7-6
clone size: few

CDR3 protein: CASSLGGTGVLNYGYTF
CDR3 DNA: TGTGCCAGCAGCTTGGGAGGGACAGGGGTCCTTAACTATGGCTACACCTTC
J gene: TRBJ1-2
D gene: TRBD1
V gene: TRBV7-2
clone size: few

CDR3 protein: CASSSARVSPLHF
CDR3 DNA: TGTGCCAGCAGCTCCGCGAGGGTTTCACCCCTCCACTTT
J gene: TRBJ1-6
D gene: .
V gene: TRBV7-2
clone size: few